This T cell receptor beta chain was captured in a study of T cell responses to AZD1222 COVID-19 vaccine. V was pared by 1 base and J by 6 bases, with 3 bases of the junction left unmatched. CDR3 length: 15 amino acids. CDR1 and CDR2 (germline): SGHTA, FQGTGA. Repertoires were generated with immunoSEQ multiplex PCR, while TCRdb's copy carries only in-frame clones and drops some. The data contain tens of thousands of clones, about 90% of them singletons. The clonotype originates from an adult who received the AZD1222 COVID-19 vaccine. The V and J genes are TRBV7-3 and TRBJ2-1; 10 bases align to TRBD1. Material: peripheral blood, obtained 28 days after the second AZD1222 dose. CDR3 sequence (DNA): TGTGCCAGCAGCTTAAGGGACAGGGGTCTCAATGAGCAGTTCTTC. Its translation: CASSLRDRGLNEQFF. Full variable domain (rest looked up from reference TRBV7-3 and TRBJ2-1): GAGVSQTPSNKVTEKGKYVELRCDPISGHTALYWYRQSLGQGPEFLIYFQGTGAADDSGLPNDRFFAVRPEGSVSTLKIQRTERGDSAVYLCASSLRDRGLNEQFFGPGTRLTVL.